The T cell receptor (beta chain) under discussion was sequenced for a study of blood T cell repertoires in COVID-19. The CDR3 totals 11 residues. Germline V gene lookup returns CDR1 LGHDT and CDR2 YNNKEL (reference sequence). Trimming took off 3 bases at V and 5 bases at J, with 4 bases between the two ends. The method was immunoSEQ multiplex PCR; TCRdb's version includes in-frame clones alone and lacks a portion of them. Here the sample spans 40,000 to 45,000 clones, roughly 87% being singletons. This clone was counted a single time. The chain uses TRBV3-1 (or the pseudogene TRBV3-2) and TRBJ2-5, with D hard to call. Sequencing was carried out using peripheral blood. This sequence was found in a human donor in a cohort sampled during active COVID-19. As DNA, the CDR3 is TGTGCCAGCAGCCAGGAGGAGACCCAGTACTTC. Its protein is CASSQEETQYF.